These T cell receptor beta chains were read from a single sample in a study of CD8 T cells in Susac syndrome. TCRdb passed the immunoSEQ multiplex PCR reads through MiXCR, listing each CDR3 protein once. Among 150,000 to 160,000 distinct CDR3 sequences, approximately 95% were seen once, and the ten largest hold roughly 0.16%. Sequenced input: CD4+ T cells from PBMCs. These receptors were obtained from a human donor with Susac syndrome. CDR3s include the opening cysteine and the closing phenylalanine or tryptophan. D genes are given only for firm matches. The size field is filled for only some rows; it gives once, few, many or a size class.

abundance	v_gene	j_gene	d_gene	CDR3aa	CDR3nt
NA	TRBV7-3	TRBJ2-1	TRBD1	CASSLVQGASEQFF	TGTGCCAGCAGCTTAGTACAGGGGGCTTCTGAGCAGTTCTTC
NA	TRBV10-3	TRBJ2-1	TRBD2	CAISFSGGPSYNEQFF	TGTGCCATCAGTTTCAGCGGGGGGCCATCCTACAATGAGCAGTTCTTC
NA	TRBV7-9	TRBJ2-1	TRBD1	CASSLSTGGYNEQFF	TGTGCCAGCAGCTTAAGTACAGGGGGATACAATGAGCAGTTCTTC
NA	TRBV3-1	TRBJ2-2	NA	CASSQYDNTGELFF	TGTGCCAGCAGCCAATATGATAACACCGGGGAGCTGTTTTTT
NA	TRBV20-1	TRBJ1-5	NA	CSARGAGSQPQHF	TGCAGTGCTAGAGGCGCAGGTTCTCAGCCCCAGCATTTT
NA	TRBV29-1	TRBJ1-2	TRBD1	CSATGLRGYTF	TGCAGCGCGACAGGGTTACGTGGCTACACCTTC
few	TRBV12-3/TRBV12-4	TRBJ1-5	NA	CASRDGNQPQHF	TGTGCCAGCAGGGACGGTAATCAGCCCCAGCATTTT
NA	TRBV9	TRBJ2-7	NA	CASSLLDAGASLYEQYF	TGTGCCAGCAGCCTCCTCGATGCGGGGGCTTCGCTCTACGAGCAGTACTTC
NA	TRBV29-1	TRBJ2-7	NA	CSVEVGSPPSKYF	TGCAGCGTTGAAGTCGGGTCCCCGCCCTCTAAGTACTTC
NA	TRBV23-1	TRBJ2-6	TRBD1	CASSQHGQGSSGANVLTF	TGCGCCAGCAGTCAGCACGGACAGGGGAGCTCTGGGGCCAACGTCCTGACTTTC
NA	TRBV20-1	TRBJ2-1	NA	CSAKRGGQYNEQFF	TGCAGTGCTAAACGGGGCGGCCAGTATAATGAGCAGTTCTTC
NA	TRBV25-1	TRBJ2-7	TRBD2	CATSGGTGEQYF	TGTGCCACCTCGGGAGGTACGGGAGAGCAGTACTTC
NA	TRBV6-5	TRBJ2-7	TRBD1	CASRTPGTGFYEQYF	TGTGCCAGCAGAACCCCCGGGACAGGGTTCTACGAGCAGTACTTC
NA	TRBV15	TRBJ2-1	NA	CATSRDLGFNEQFF	TGTGCCACCAGCAGAGATCTAGGGTTCAATGAGCAGTTCTTC
NA	TRBV20-1	TRBJ2-3	TRBD2	CSANLLGGLAGRGGDTQYF	TGCAGTGCAAACCTCCTTGGGGGACTAGCGGGGAGGGGAGGAGATACGCAGTATTTT
NA	TRBV3-1	TRBJ2-7	TRBD2	CASSQEGLAGYEQYF	TGTGCCAGCAGCCAGGAGGGACTAGCGGGGTACGAGCAGTACTTC
NA	TRBV12-3/TRBV12-4	TRBJ2-1	NA	CASSYKTEQFF	TGTGCCAGCAGTTACAAAACTGAGCAGTTCTTC
NA	TRBV6-5	TRBJ1-4	TRBD1	CATRGQLEKLFF	TGTGCCACCAGGGGGCAGCTTGAAAAACTGTTTTTT
NA	TRBV29-1	TRBJ2-1	TRBD2	CSVSIAGGPNEQFF	TGCAGCGTATCGATAGCGGGGGGGCCCAATGAGCAGTTCTTC
NA	TRBV6-5	TRBJ2-1	TRBD2	CASRGTSGGALFF	TGTGCCAGCAGAGGGACTAGCGGGGGGGCCTTGTTCTTC
NA	TRBV29-1	TRBJ1-1	NA	CSVVLGNTEAFF	TGCAGCGTTGTTCTAGGGAACACTGAAGCTTTCTTT
NA	TRBV12-3/TRBV12-4	TRBJ2-5	NA	CASRRTYQETQYF	TGTGCCAGCAGGAGGACGTACCAAGAGACCCAGTACTTC
NA	TRBV5-1	TRBJ1-4	NA	CASSLGLSTNEKLFF	TGCGCCAGCAGCTTGGGCTTGTCAACTAATGAAAAACTGTTTTTT
NA	TRBV3-1	TRBJ2-1	NA	CASSQGYEQFF	TGTGCCAGCAGCCAGGGGTATGAGCAGTTCTTC
NA	TRBV6-5	TRBJ2-5	NA	CASGSYQETQYF	TGTGCCAGCGGGTCGTACCAAGAGACCCAGTACTTC
NA	TRBV5-4	TRBJ1-6	NA	CASSPAETPHNSPLHF	TGTGCCAGCAGCCCGGCTGAGACACCCCATAATTCACCCCTCCACTTT
NA	TRBV7-9	TRBJ2-5	NA	CASSLVASETQYF	TGTGCCAGCAGCTTAGTAGCGTCAGAGACCCAGTACTTC
NA	TRBV12-3/TRBV12-4	TRBJ1-3	NA	CASSLSVSGNTIYF	TGTGCCAGCAGTCTATCGGTCTCTGGAAACACCATATATTTT
once	TRBV7-2	TRBJ2-7	NA	CASSLEAGRYEQYF	TGTGCCAGCAGCTTAGAGGCAGGGCGCTACGAGCAGTACTTC
NA	TRBV12-3/TRBV12-4	TRBJ2-1	TRBD2	CASSRSGVEQFF	TGTGCCAGCTCCCGTAGCGGGGTTGAGCAGTTCTTC
NA	TRBV15	TRBJ2-3	NA	CATSARLENTQYF	TGTGCCACCAGCGCCCGACTAGAAAATACGCAGTATTTT
NA	TRBV20-1	TRBJ2-5	NA	CSAYGGAEETQYF	TGCAGTGCATATGGGGGGGCCGAAGAGACCCAGTACTTC
NA	TRBV5-1	TRBJ2-1	TRBD2	CASSSGANPHEQFF	TGCGCCAGCTCTAGCGGGGCAAATCCCCATGAGCAGTTCTTC
NA	TRBV5-6	TRBJ1-1	NA	CASSPTRMNTEAFF	TGTGCCAGCAGCCCGACCCGGATGAACACTGAAGCTTTCTTT
NA	TRBV9	TRBJ2-2	NA	CASSVVGIGELFF	TGTGCCAGCAGCGTAGTGGGAATCGGGGAGCTGTTTTTT
NA	TRBV6-5	TRBJ2-2	NA	CASSYSRPESTGELFF	TGTGCCAGCAGTTACTCGAGGCCCGAGAGCACCGGGGAGCTGTTTTTT
NA	TRBV7-8	TRBJ1-2	TRBD1	CASSSGQGGYGYTF	TGTGCCAGCAGCTCTGGACAGGGGGGCTATGGCTACACCTTC
NA	TRBV29-1	TRBJ1-3	NA	CSVEGDAMAGNTIYF	TGCAGCGTTGAAGGAGACGCTATGGCGGGAAACACCATATATTTT
NA	TRBV7-2	TRBJ1-2	NA	CASSSSPLSGYGYTF	TGTGCCAGCAGCTCAAGTCCCTTATCAGGCTATGGCTACACCTTC
NA	TRBV2	TRBJ2-6	TRBD1	CASTSPGQGSGANVLTF	TGTGCCAGCACCAGCCCGGGACAGGGCTCTGGGGCCAACGTCCTGACTTTC
NA	TRBV5-6	TRBJ1-2	TRBD1	CASSLQGPAYGYTF	TGTGCCAGCAGCTTACAGGGGCCCGCCTATGGCTACACCTTC
NA	TRBV11-1	TRBJ1-2	NA	CASSNLQAPYGYTF	TGTGCCAGCAGCAACCTACAGGCTCCCTATGGCTACACCTTC
NA	TRBV20-1	TRBJ1-1	NA	CSARASSANTEAFF	TGCAGTGCTAGAGCAAGCTCGGCGAACACTGAAGCTTTCTTT
once	TRBV5-1	TRBJ2-5	NA	CASSLEGGETQYF	TGCGCCAGCAGCTTGGAGGGCGGCGAGACCCAGTACTTC
NA	TRBV7-3	TRBJ2-1	TRBD1	CASSPDREQYNEQFF	TGTGCCAGCAGCCCGGACAGGGAACAATACAATGAGCAGTTCTTC
NA	TRBV9	TRBJ2-1	NA	CASSAQSNEQFF	TGTGCCAGCAGCGCCCAATCTAATGAGCAGTTCTTC
NA	TRBV18	TRBJ2-6	NA	CASSPGSRANVLTF	TGTGCCAGCTCACCGGGATCGAGGGCCAACGTCCTGACTTTC
NA	TRBV7-8	TRBJ2-5	NA	CASRSGRLGAGTQYF	TGTGCCAGCAGATCTGGACGACTAGGGGCGGGGACCCAGTACTTC
NA	TRBV9	TRBJ2-2	NA	CASSSLVGGELFF	TGTGCCAGCAGCTCCCTGGTTGGCGGGGAGCTGTTTTTT
NA	TRBV15	TRBJ1-1	TRBD1	CATSRSGGPATEAFF	TGTGCCACCAGCAGATCAGGGGGGCCGGCCACTGAAGCTTTCTTT
NA	TRBV13	TRBJ2-3	NA	CASSRPLETDTQYF	TGTGCCAGCAGCCGGCCCTTAGAGACAGATACGCAGTATTTT
NA	TRBV13	TRBJ1-2	TRBD1	CASSLERGQRYGYTF	TGTGCCAGCAGCTTAGAGCGGGGACAGCGCTATGGCTACACCTTC
once	TRBV12-5	TRBJ2-4	NA	CASGLVRGWRNIQYF	TGTGCTAGTGGTTTGGTTAGGGGGTGGAGAAACATTCAGTACTTC
NA	TRBV6-2/TRBV6-3	TRBJ1-5	TRBD1	CASSPGQGARQPQHF	TGTGCCAGCAGCCCAGGACAGGGGGCAAGGCAGCCCCAGCATTTT
NA	TRBV25-1	TRBJ1-1	NA	CASSEQGVTEAFF	TGTGCCAGCAGTGAACAGGGAGTCACTGAAGCTTTCTTT
once	TRBV13	TRBJ2-6	NA	CASSPSGPGANVLTF	TGTGCCAGCAGCCCGTCAGGTCCTGGGGCCAACGTCCTGACTTTC
NA	TRBV11-2	TRBJ2-1	TRBD2	CASSLRLINVGRGGNNEQFF	TGTGCCAGCAGCTTGAGATTGATTAATGTTGGGCGGGGGGGAAACAATGAGCAGTTCTTC
NA	TRBV10-2	TRBJ1-6	NA	CASTEVPGSYNSPLHF	TGCGCCAGCACTGAGGTCCCGGGATCCTATAATTCACCCCTCCACTTT
once	TRBV7-8	TRBJ2-2	NA	CASSPPGGELFF	TGTGCCAGCAGCCCCCCCGGAGGGGAGCTGTTTTTT
NA	TRBV24-1	TRBJ2-1	NA	CATSDQGGNEQFF	TGTGCCACCAGTGACCAGGGAGGCAATGAGCAGTTCTTC